What follows is one TCR beta chain and its context. This sample is part of a study of blood T cell repertoires in COVID-19. Participants, about 18 to 100 years old, spanned around 25 US areas. Produced via immunoSEQ multiplex PCR; TCRdb's table is partial and in-frame only. The sample consists of more than 150,000 clones, approximately 80% of them appearing once. V was clipped by 6 bases and J by 9 bases, with 21 bases between them. CDR3 length: 14 residues. Per the germline V gene, CDR1 is LNHDA and CDR2 is SQIVND (reference sequence). Material for sequencing was PBMCs or T cells enriched from blood (not recorded which). This sequence was found in a man aged 60 to 75 who had been exposed to COVID-19. V and J are TRBV19 and TRBJ2-7; tentative D call: TRBD1 (6 bases). CDR3 nucleotide sequence: TGTGCCAGTAGCACCGGGACACCGGGACGACGGCAGTACTTC. Its translation is CASSTGTPGRRQYF.